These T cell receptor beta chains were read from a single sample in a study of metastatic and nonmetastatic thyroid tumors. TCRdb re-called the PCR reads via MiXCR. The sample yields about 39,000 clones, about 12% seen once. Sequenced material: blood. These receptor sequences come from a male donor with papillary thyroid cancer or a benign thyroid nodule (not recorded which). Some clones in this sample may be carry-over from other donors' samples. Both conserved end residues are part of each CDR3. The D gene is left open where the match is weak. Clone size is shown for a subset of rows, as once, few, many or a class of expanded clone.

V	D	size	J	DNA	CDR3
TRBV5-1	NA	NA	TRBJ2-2	TGCGCCAGCACCCCTGTGGCGAACGCGAACATCGGGGAGCTGTTTTTT	CASTPVANANIGELFF
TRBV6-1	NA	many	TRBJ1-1	TGTGCCAGCAGTAGAATACAGGGAGGCACTGAAGCTTTCTTT	CASSRIQGGTEAFF
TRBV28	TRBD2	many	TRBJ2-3	TGTGCCAGCAGTTTTATGCTAGCGGGGTCTACGCAGTATTTT	CASSFMLAGSTQYF
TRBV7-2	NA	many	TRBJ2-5	TGTGCCAGCAGCCACCCACAGGGCCAAGAGACCCAGTACTTC	CASSHPQGQETQYF
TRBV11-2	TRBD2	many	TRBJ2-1	TGTGCCAGCAGCTTAGAGTCTAGCGGGAGTGTCGATGAGCAGTTCTTC	CASSLESSGSVDEQFF
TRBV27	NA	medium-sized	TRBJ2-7	TGTGCCAGCAGTCCTCAGGGTGTTAATACGGGCGAGCAGTACTTC	CASSPQGVNTGEQYF
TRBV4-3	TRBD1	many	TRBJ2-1	TGCGCCAGCAGCGGGACAGGTCTAAGTGAGCAGTTCTTC	CASSGTGLSEQFF
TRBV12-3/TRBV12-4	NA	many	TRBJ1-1	TGTGCCAGCAGGACGACAGGGAACACTGAAGCTTTCTTT	CASRTTGNTEAFF
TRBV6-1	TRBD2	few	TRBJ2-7	TGTGCCAGCAGTGATGGAAGGACTAGAGGAGAGGGCTACGAGCAGTACTTC	CASSDGRTRGEGYEQYF
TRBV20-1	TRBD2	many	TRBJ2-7	TGCAGTGCTTTAGCCGGGACTAGTCATAACGAGCAGTACTTC	CSALAGTSHNEQYF
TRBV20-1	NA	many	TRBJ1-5	TGCAGTGCTCCGATGACAGGTAGCAATCAGCCCCAGCATTTT	CSAPMTGSNQPQHF
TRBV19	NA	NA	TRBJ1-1	TGTGCCAGTAGTATAGCTGTTGGCGCGAACACTGAAGCTTTCTTT	CASSIAVGANTEAFF
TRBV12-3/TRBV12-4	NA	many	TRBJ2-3	TGTGCCAGCAGTTTCCACAGTGCTAGCACAGATACGCAGTATTTT	CASSFHSASTDTQYF
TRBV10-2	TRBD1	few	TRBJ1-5	TGCGCCAGCAGTCTTGACAGGGGTACCCAGCCCCAGCATTTT	CASSLDRGTQPQHF
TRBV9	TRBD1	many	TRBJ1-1	TGTGCCAGCAGCCCCGGGACAGGGGGCACTGAAGCTTTCTTT	CASSPGTGGTEAFF
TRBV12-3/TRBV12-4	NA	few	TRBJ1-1	TGTGCCAGCAGATATAACAGGGTGTTCGACACTGAAGCTTTCTTT	CASRYNRVFDTEAFF
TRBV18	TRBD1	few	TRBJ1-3	TGTGCCAGCTCACCTTCCGGGACAGGGGGTGGAAACACCATATATTTT	CASSPSGTGGGNTIYF
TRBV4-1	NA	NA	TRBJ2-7	TGCGCCAGCAGTTATAAGAGGGACGAGCAGTACTTC	CASSYKRDEQYF
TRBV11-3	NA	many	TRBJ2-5	TGTGCCAGCAGCTCCACGGGGAGCCAAGAGACCCAGTACTTC	CASSSTGSQETQYF
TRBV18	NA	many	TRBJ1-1	TGTGCCAGCTCACCAAACGGGAACACTGAAGCTTTCTTT	CASSPNGNTEAFF
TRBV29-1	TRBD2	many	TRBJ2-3	TGCAGCGTTCCAGGGACTAGCGGCCCCGATGTTACGCAGTATTTT	CSVPGTSGPDVTQYF
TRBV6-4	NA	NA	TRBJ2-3	TGTGCCAGCAGTGAGGCGGTATGGGCCACAGATACGCAGTATTTT	CASSEAVWATDTQYF
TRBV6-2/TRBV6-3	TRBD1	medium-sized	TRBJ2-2	TGTGCCAGCAGCCCGGGACAGCACACCGGGGAGCTGTTTTTT	CASSPGQHTGELFF
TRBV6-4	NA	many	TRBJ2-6	TGTGCCAGCAGTGACTTAAGCTCTGGGGCCAACGTCCTGACTTTC	CASSDLSSGANVLTF
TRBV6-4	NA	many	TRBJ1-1	TGTGCCAGCAGACCTGAAGCTTTCTTT	CASRPEAFF
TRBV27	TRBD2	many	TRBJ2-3	TGTGCCAGCAGTTTAAGTCGGGAGGTGATCTCAGATACGCAGTATTTT	CASSLSREVISDTQYF
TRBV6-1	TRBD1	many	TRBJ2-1	TGTGCCAGCAGTGAGGGGACAGGGAGCTCCTACAATGAGCAGTTCTTC	CASSEGTGSSYNEQFF
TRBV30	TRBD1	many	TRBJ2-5	TGTGCCTGGAGTAGGAACAGGGGGCGAGAGACCCAGTACTTC	CAWSRNRGRETQYF
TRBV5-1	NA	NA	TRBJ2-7	TGCGCCAGCAGCTTGGCCAGTTCCTACGAGCAGTACTTC	CASSLASSYEQYF
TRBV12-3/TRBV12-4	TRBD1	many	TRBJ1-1	TGTGCCAGCAGTTTATATGGGACAGGGGTCACTGAAGCTTTCTTT	CASSLYGTGVTEAFF
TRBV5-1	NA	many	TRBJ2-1	TGCGCCAGCAGCTCGCTGGGTAGCTCCTACAATGAGCAGTTCTTC	CASSSLGSSYNEQFF
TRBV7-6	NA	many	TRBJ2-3	TGTGCCAGCAGCTTCGGTGGTGGCACAGATACGCAGTATTTT	CASSFGGGTDTQYF
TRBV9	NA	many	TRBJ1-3	TGTGCCAGCAGCCTTACCGGACTTTCCCCGAGCTCTGGAAACACCATATATTTT	CASSLTGLSPSSGNTIYF
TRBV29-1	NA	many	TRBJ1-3	TGCAGCGTTACAACGGGACCCTGGGGCGCTGGAAACACCATATATTTT	CSVTTGPWGAGNTIYF
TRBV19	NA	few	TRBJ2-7	TGTGCCAGTAGTATAGTTTTAGGAGGGCAGCAGTACTTC	CASSIVLGGQQYF
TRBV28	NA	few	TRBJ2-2	TGTGCCAGCAGTTTGGTGAGAAACACCGGGGAGCTGTTTTTT	CASSLVRNTGELFF
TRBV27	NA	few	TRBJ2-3	TGTGCCAGCAGAGTACTATCCACAGATACGCAGTATTTT	CASRVLSTDTQYF
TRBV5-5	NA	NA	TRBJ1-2	TGTGCCAGCAGCTGGGAGTTGTCCACGAACTATGGCTACACCTTC	CASSWELSTNYGYTF
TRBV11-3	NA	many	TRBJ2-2	TGTGCCAGCAGCCCATTTGGGGGCGCGGACACCGGGGAGCTGTTTTTT	CASSPFGGADTGELFF
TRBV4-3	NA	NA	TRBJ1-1	TGCGCCAGCAGCCAAGACGGTGGGACAATGGGCACTGAAGCTTTCTTT	CASSQDGGTMGTEAFF
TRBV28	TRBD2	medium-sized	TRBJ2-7	TGTGCCAGCAGTGGGAGCGGGATATTCTACGAGCAGTACTTC	CASSGSGIFYEQYF
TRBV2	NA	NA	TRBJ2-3	TGTGCCAGCAGTGGACGGACGGGAACCACAGATACGCAGTATTTT	CASSGRTGTTDTQYF
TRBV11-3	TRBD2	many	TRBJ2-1	TGTGCCAGCGCCTCCGCTAGCGGGGACAATGAGCAGTTCTTC	CASASASGDNEQFF
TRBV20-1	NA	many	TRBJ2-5	TGCAGTGCTAGAGATTTTACTAGCCCTGAAGAGACCCAGTACTTC	CSARDFTSPEETQYF
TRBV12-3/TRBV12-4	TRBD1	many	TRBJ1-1	TGTGCCAGCAGTTTGACAGGGGCCGTTACGGAGGCTTTCTTT	CASSLTGAVTEAFF
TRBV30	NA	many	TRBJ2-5	TGTGCCTGGACACTTCTTCAAGAGACCCAGTACTTC	CAWTLLQETQYF
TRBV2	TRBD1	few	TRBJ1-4	TGTGCCAGCATTCTATGGAAGGGGGCAGGGAAAAAACTGTTTTTT	CASILWKGAGKKLFF
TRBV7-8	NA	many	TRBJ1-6	TGTGCCAGCAGCTTATCCGGTGGGGGGCTATCACCCCTCCACTTT	CASSLSGGGLSPLHF
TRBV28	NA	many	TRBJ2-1	TGTGCCAGCAGACAGAGGGAAAATGAGCAGTTCTTC	CASRQRENEQFF